This is a list of T cell receptor beta chains from one sample in a study of blood T cells in healthy people across ages. Each CDR3 protein is one row after TCRdb ran MiXCR on the 5' RACE reads. The profile shows 2 million or so distinct CDR3 sequences, less than 50% of them singletons. Sequenced input: blood. The receptors originated from a woman aged 40-49 years in good health. Both conserved end residues are trimmed from each CDR3. Fields, in order: V gene, clone size, J gene, CDR3 protein. Not every row has a clone size; where given, it reads once, few, many or a size class.

>TRBV20-1|NA|TRBJ2-3
SASKVFADTQY
>TRBV20-1|NA|TRBJ1-2
SASSQSGDGYT
>TRBV29-1|NA|TRBJ1-2
SVVPLDTGTNYGYT
>TRBV27|NA|TRBJ2-4
ASRRRSSGGGSKNIQY
>TRBV28|NA|TRBJ1-2
ASRDGYGVYGYT
>TRBV7-3|NA|NA
ASSDGNGGAGETQY
>TRBV4-2|few|TRBJ2-1
ASSQDGTGGFDNEQF
>TRBV5-1|NA|TRBJ2-7
ASSLIPGRGGFYEQY
>TRBV28|NA|TRBJ2-5
ASSPGQEIRETQY
>TRBV29-1|few|TRBJ2-1
SVVVLAGGHGEQF
>TRBV4-1|NA|TRBJ1-2
ASSQDRSAYGYT
>TRBV3-1|once|TRBJ1-1
ASSPMSRTGNTEAF
>TRBV7-9|few|TRBJ1-4
ASSYLNEKLF
>TRBV7-6|NA|TRBJ1-4
ASSPAVISNEKLF
>TRBV7-2|NA|TRBJ2-5
ASSRDRNKETQY
>TRBV5-1|NA|TRBJ2-5
ASSMGLASETQY
>TRBV7-2|once|TRBJ2-3
ASSLVVLAGGPDTQY
>TRBV12-3/TRBV12-4|NA|TRBJ2-4
ASSLRPTGNIQY
>TRBV15|NA|TRBJ2-7
ATSRGYRTSGTTYEQY
>TRBV5-5|NA|TRBJ2-3
ASSSGQGAGDTQY
>TRBV12-3/TRBV12-4|NA|TRBJ2-1
ASSPSGRVGNEQF
>TRBV29-1|NA|TRBJ2-1
SVLTGGSYNEQF
>TRBV12-5|few|TRBJ2-3
ASGLAPPAQY
>TRBV12-3/TRBV12-4|NA|TRBJ2-1
ASINGPTSSYNEQF
>TRBV6-6|few|TRBJ2-5
ASRQQDRGGETQY
>TRBV12-3/TRBV12-4|NA|TRBJ2-1
ASTERGSYNEQF
>TRBV12-3/TRBV12-4|NA|TRBJ1-2
ASSLLGANGYT
>TRBV12-5|NA|TRBJ2-3
ASGLSGSTDTQY
>TRBV18|NA|TRBJ2-5
ASGSPGQGQETQY
>TRBV3-1|few|TRBJ2-1
ASSQAGGQRYNEQF
>TRBV9|few|TRBJ1-6
ASSVQGDSPLH
>TRBV7-2|NA|TRBJ2-5
ASSWGGARQESQY
>TRBV7-9|NA|TRBJ2-4
ASRGATVNRLNIQY
>TRBV6-5|few|TRBJ2-3
ASSGTGTSREY
>TRBV20-1|few|TRBJ1-2
SASLQGYGYT
>TRBV20-1|few|TRBJ1-2
SAIPGQVYGYT
>TRBV5-1|few|TRBJ2-5
ASSARQSYQETQY
>TRBV9|NA|TRBJ1-2
AGSVSNQGIHGYT
>TRBV6-2/TRBV6-3|NA|TRBJ2-1
ASSSTGGGNTF
>TRBV3-1|few|TRBJ1-2
ASSQDIGGGYT
>TRBV7-2|few|TRBJ2-1
ASSGNGGAYNEQF
>TRBV7-2|NA|TRBJ1-1
ASSTFGTGENTEAF
>TRBV27|NA|TRBJ2-1
ASSFTSGGDNSYNEQF
>TRBV7-2|few|TRBJ2-7
ASSNDRGIDEQY
>TRBV6-2/TRBV6-3|NA|NA
ASGQEVKGDEQY
>TRBV6-4|NA|TRBJ2-5
ASSPSEQETQY
>TRBV20-1|NA|TRBJ1-2
SARPGQGVYGYT
>TRBV7-2|few|TRBJ1-2
ASISGQLLYGYT